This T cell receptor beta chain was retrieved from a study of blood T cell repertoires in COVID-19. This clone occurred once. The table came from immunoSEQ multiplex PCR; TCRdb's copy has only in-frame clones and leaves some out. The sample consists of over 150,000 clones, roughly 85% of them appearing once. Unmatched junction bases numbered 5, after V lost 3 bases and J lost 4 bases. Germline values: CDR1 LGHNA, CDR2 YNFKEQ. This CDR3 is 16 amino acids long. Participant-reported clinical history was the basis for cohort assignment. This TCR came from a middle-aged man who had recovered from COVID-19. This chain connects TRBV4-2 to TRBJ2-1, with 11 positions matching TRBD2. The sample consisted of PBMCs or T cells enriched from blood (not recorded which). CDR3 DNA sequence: TGTGCCAGCAGCCAGGAACTAGCGGGAGTTTACAATGAGCAGTTCTTC. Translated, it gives CASSQELAGVYNEQFF.